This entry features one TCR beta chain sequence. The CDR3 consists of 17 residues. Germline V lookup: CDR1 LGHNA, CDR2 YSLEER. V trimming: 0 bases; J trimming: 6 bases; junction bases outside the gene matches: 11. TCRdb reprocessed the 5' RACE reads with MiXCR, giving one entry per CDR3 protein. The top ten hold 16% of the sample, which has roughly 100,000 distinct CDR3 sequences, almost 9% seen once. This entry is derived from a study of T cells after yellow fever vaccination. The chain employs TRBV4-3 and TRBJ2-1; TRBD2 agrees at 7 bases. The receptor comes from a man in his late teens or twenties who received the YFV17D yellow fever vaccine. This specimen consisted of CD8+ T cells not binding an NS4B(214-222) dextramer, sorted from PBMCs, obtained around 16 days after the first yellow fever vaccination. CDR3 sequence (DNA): TGCGCCAGCAGCCAAGATCCATTGCTAGCGGACCGCAATGAGCAGTTCTTC. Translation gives CASSQDPLLADRNEQFF.